This T cell receptor beta chain came from a study of CD8 T cells in Susac syndrome (dated by TCRdb to the late 2010s). Regarding the complete study: Whether CD8+ T cell activation and differentiation in Susac syndrome was antigen driven was tested using repertoire sequencing.

About this clonotype itself: Its specific antigen is unknown. Per-nucleotide qualities are absent, and no much larger clonotype sits a single base away.

Peripheral blood CD8+ and CD4+ T cells from healthy donors, Susac syndrome patients and multiple sclerosis patients were profiled using high-throughput TCR beta sequencing. The multiple sclerosis controls were treatment-naive patients who had stable or active relapsing-remitting disease and met the revised McDonald criteria. Bulk CD8+ and CD4+ T cells were purified by magnetic negative isolation, whereas CD8+ TEMRA cells were enriched by FACS. Blood was collected in EDTA tubes and processed within 24 hours, with PBMCs isolated through density gradient centrifugation. PBMCs intended for TCR sequencing were cryopreserved in liquid nitrogen and were subsequently thawed in a 37 degrees C water bath. The sorted or isolated CD4+, CD8+ and CD8+ TEMRA cells reached a purity of at least 90%. RNA was extracted using the RNeasy kit, and about 0.5 to 1 ug of the RNA was reverse transcribed with random hexamers. The immunoSEQ multiplex PCR assay, covering 54 Vbeta and 13 Jbeta segments, was used to amplify TCR beta CDR3 regions. To correct PCR amplification bias, a synthetic template baseline was used for both primer optimization and computational correction. In the source study's methods: Reads were assigned to V, D and J genes according to IMGT and analyzed in immunoSEQ Analyzer, with only productive sequences retained. To calculate clonality, Shannon entropy was normalized by log2 of the number of productive unique sequences and then subtracted from one. Public and private clones were assessed among the 100 most prevalent clones of each patient and control. Clones were defined as Susac-specific when absent from the healthy and MS cohorts, from about 1,100 published viral clones and from other ImmuneACCESS disease sequences. The public reads were run again by TCRdb, first through fastp at Q25 and then through MiXCR, and only productive beta chains were kept. Rows merge per CDR3 protein into single entries with the most common DNA and genes. V and J calls and clone size were set by TCRdb, not the authors. This sample comprises 150,000 to 200,000 distinct CDR3 sequences, around 94% of them detected only once. 0.08% to 0.095% of the sample lies in the top ten.

Overall study results and their limits: The number of individuals in the TCR sequencing and HLA analysis was recognized as being relatively small.

What was sequenced was CD4+ T cells from PBMCs. The TCR was taken from a human donor with multiple sclerosis.

The CDR3 sequence is CASGHSGANVLTF. Read as DNA, the sequence is TGTGCCAGCGGGCACTCTGGGGCCAACGTCCTGACTTTC. The V gene is TRBV3-1 and the J gene is TRBJ2-6; the D segment cannot be called with confidence. The germline V gene (reference sequence) specifies LGHDT as CDR1 and YNNKEL as CDR2. Including cysteine and phenylalanine, the CDR3 has 13 amino acids. Only the CDR3 region is kept as DNA, spanning 39 bases read in frame from base 1. V loses 8 bases, J loses 0 bases, and the germline ends lie 5 bases apart.